This note documents a single T cell receptor (beta chain) sequence. This entry is derived from a study of blood T cell repertoires in COVID-19. Looking at the study overall: Collection of acute and convalescent COVID-19 samples took place in the United States, Italy and Spain. PBMCs, B-cell-depleted T cells, or T cells were the source of the cDNA or gDNA that made up the material.

Trimming shortened V by 3 bases and J by 3 bases, and 21 bases separated the two germline ends. The CDR3 runs 18 residues. As originally analysed: Amplification of reference gene primers provided the estimated nucleated cell counts. This table comes from immunoSEQ multiplex PCR, and its TCRdb copy is limited to in-frame clones, with some not included. Clonal size and the V and J genes are those of that table, whereas D and trimming came from the DNA. This sample has roughly 140,000 clones, with 75% to 85% found just once. The source material was peripheral blood. The origin of this receptor is a man aged 60 to 75 with active or convalescent COVID-19. This chain connects TRBV23-1 to TRBJ1-5; D ambiguous. TRBV23-1 is flagged as an ORF with uncertain function. CDR3: CASSHPIGVTINNQPQHF. The CDR3 DNA reads TGCGCCAGCAGTCACCCTATCGGGGTCACTATTAACAATCAGCCCCAGCATTTT.